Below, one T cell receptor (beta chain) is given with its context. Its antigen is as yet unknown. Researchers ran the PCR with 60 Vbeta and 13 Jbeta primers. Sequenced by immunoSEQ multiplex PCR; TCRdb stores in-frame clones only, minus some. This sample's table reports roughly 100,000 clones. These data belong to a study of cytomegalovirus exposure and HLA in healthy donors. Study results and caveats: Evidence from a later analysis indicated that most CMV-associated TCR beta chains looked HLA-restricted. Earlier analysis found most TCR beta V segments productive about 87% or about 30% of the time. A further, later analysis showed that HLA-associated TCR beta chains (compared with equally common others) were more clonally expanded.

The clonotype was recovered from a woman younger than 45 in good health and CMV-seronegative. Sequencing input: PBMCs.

As DNA, the CDR3 is TGTGCCAGCAGCTTATCGACGGGGATCGGGCGAGAGACCCAGTACTTC. Translating gives CASSLSTGIGRETQYF. The chain employs TRBV5-4 and TRBJ2-5; a weak D match, TRBD2 (5 bases). Germline V gene data show CDR1 as SGHNT and CDR2 as YYREEE (reference sequence). Trimming stripped 2 bases from V and 4 bases from J, with 18 bases between. The CDR3 consists of 16 residues.